This T cell receptor (beta chain) comes out of a study of blood T cell repertoires in COVID-19. The repertoire was sequenced with immunoSEQ multiplex PCR; TCRdb's copy has only in-frame clones and lacks some. The top ten hold just under 3% of the sample, which has 270,000 or so clones, roughly 79% seen once. V was cut by 0 bases and J by 0 bases, with 9 bases left in between. Germline V CDR1 and CDR2: LGHNA, YNFKEQ. CDR3 size: 16 residues. The TCR was taken from a woman in her sixties or seventies with active or convalescent COVID-19. The sequenced sample consisted of peripheral blood. The chain carries TRBV4-2 and TRBJ2-1; unclear D gene. CDR3 bases: TGTGCCAGCAGCCAAGATCTGCCGGGCTCCTACAATGAGCAGTTCTTC. Encoded protein: CASSQDLPGSYNEQFF.